The clone carrying this T cell receptor (beta chain) has a count of ten or more. As yet, its antigen is unknown. Time point here: sample taken at primary tumor resection. The data stem from a study of spatial heterogeneity in lung cancer. Study-level background: A module score for T cells, taken from matched bulk RNA-seq, correlated strongly with TCR transcript counts in tumor regions.

TCRdb re-called the 5' RACE reads through MiXCR, storing one row per CDR3 protein. Of some 96,000 distinct CDR3 sequences in the sample, approximately 4.7% were seen once. General study points: Counts of expanded alpha and beta TCRs within tumors tracked the tumor nonsynonymous mutation count.

There are 15 residues in the CDR3. V lost 3 bases to trimming and J lost 7 bases; unmatched junction nucleotides: 7. Per the germline V gene, CDR1 is MDHEN and CDR2 is SYDVKM. The chain carries TRBV28 and TRBJ2-4; TRBD1 matches at 9 bases. The sequencing used lung tumor tissue, collected at surgery. This receptor was taken from a male donor with early-stage non-small cell lung cancer. The CDR3 nucleotides read TGTGCCAGCAGTTTTATGGGGACAGGGAGGAACATTCAGTACTTC. This translates into CASSFMGTGRNIQYF.